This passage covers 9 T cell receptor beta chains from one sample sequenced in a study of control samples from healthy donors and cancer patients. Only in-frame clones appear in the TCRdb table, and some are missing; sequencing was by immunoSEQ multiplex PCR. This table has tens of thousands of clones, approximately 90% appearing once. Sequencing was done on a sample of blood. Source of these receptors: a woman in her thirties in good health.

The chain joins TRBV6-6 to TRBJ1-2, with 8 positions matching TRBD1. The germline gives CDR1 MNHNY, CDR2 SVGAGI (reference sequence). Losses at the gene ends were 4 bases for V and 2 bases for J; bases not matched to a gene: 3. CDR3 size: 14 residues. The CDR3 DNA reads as TGTGCCAGCAGTTGGACAGGGACGAACTATGGCTACACCTTC. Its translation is CASSWTGTNYGYTF.

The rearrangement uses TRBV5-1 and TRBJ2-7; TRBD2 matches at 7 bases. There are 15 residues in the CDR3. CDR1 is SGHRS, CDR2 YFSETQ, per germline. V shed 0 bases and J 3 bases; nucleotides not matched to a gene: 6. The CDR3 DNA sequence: TGCGCCAGCAGCTTGGCTAGCGGAGACATCTACGAGCAGTACTTC. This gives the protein CASSLASGDIYEQYF. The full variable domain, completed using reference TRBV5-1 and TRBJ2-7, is KAGVTQTPRYLIKTRGQQVTLSCSPISGHRSVSWYQQTPGQGLQFLFEYFSETQRNKGNFPGRFSGRQFSNSRSEMNVSTLELGDSALYLCASSLASGDIYEQYFGPGTRLTVT.

CDR3 region: CASSFTVGGGYNEQFF. The CDR3 DNA is TGTGCCAGCAGCTTCACAGTGGGAGGGGGCTACAATGAGCAGTTCTTC. V gene TRBV11-2 combines with J gene TRBJ2-1, with TRBD2 as a possible D gene (7 bases). Deletions cut 3 bases from V and 3 bases from J, with 15 bases between. This CDR3 has 16 residues. Per germline, CDR1 SGHAT and CDR2 FQNNGV.

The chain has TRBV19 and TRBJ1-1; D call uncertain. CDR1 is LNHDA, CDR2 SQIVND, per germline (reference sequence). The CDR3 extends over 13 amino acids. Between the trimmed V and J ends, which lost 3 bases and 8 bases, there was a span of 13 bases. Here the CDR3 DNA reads TGTGCCAGTAGTATGCATTTGGGCATAGAAGCTTTCTTT. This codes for CASSMHLGIEAFF.

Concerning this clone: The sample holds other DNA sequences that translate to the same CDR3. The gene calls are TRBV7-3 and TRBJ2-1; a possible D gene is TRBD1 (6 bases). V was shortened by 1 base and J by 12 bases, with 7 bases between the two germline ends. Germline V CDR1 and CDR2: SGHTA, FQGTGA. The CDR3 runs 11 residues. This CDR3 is CASSLRGGQFF. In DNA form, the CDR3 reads TGTGCCAGCAGCTTAAGAGGGGGGCAGTTCTTC.

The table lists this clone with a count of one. The CDR3 DNA sequence: TGCGCCAGCAGCGTTACAGGGAGCGGATATGAAAAACTGTTTTTT. It is translated as CASSVTGSGYEKLFF. The chain joins TRBV5-1 to TRBJ1-4, with D possibly matching TRBD1 (6 bases). CDR1 SGHRS and CDR2 YFSETQ come from the germline V gene. Between the trimmed V and J ends, which lost 4 bases and 6 bases, there was a span of 16 bases. CDR3 size: 15 residues. Drawing the rest from reference TRBV5-1 and TRBJ1-4, the complete variable domain is KAGVTQTPRYLIKTRGQQVTLSCSPISGHRSVSWYQQTPGQGLQFLFEYFSETQRNKGNFPGRFSGRQFSNSRSEMNVSTLELGDSALYLCASSVTGSGYEKLFFGSGTQLSVL.

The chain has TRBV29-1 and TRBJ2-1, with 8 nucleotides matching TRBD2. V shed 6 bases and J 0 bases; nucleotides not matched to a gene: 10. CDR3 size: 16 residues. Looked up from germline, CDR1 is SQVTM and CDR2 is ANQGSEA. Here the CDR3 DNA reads TGCAGCGTCTCCACGGGGGGGCTGAGCTCCTACAATGAGCAGTTCTTC. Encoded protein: CSVSTGGLSSYNEQFF.

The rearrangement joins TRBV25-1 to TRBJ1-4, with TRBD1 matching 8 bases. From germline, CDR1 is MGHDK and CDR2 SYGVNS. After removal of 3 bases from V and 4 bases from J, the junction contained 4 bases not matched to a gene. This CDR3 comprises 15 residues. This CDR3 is CASSDPTGDNEKLFF. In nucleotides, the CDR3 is TGTGCCAGCAGTGACCCGACAGGGGATAATGAAAAACTGTTTTTT. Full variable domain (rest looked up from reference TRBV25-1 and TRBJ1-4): EADIYQTPRYLVIGTGKKITLECSQTMGHDKMYWYQQDPGMELHLIHYSYGVNSTEKGDLSSESTVSRIRTEHFPLTLESARPSHTSQYLCASSDPTGDNEKLFFGSGTQLSVL.

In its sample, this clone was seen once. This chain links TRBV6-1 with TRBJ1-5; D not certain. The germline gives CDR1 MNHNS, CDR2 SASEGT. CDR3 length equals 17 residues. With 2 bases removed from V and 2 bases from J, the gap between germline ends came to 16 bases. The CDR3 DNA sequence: TGTGCCAGCAGTGAAACAACCATCGTTACGGGCAATCAGCCCCAGCATTTT. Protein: CASSETTIVTGNQPQHF.